This T cell receptor (beta chain) was identified during a study of neurological immune-mediated disorders. TCRdb called the 5' RACE reads again in MiXCR, with one record for every CDR3 protein. The data hold about 84,000 distinct CDR3 sequences, with about 9.4% observed a single time. Ten or more counts support this clonotype. Sequenced material: PBMCs. The receptor's source is a man aged 40-49 years in good health.

The CDR3 region is CASSRGSTEAFF. CDR3 in DNA: TGTGCCAGCAGCCGAGGGAGTACTGAAGCTTTCTTT. The gene calls are TRBV5-6 and TRBJ1-1, with D uncertain. Germline CDR1 and CDR2: SGHDT and YYEEEE. The CDR3 sequence is 12 residues long. With 4 bases removed from V and 5 bases from J, the gap between germline ends came to 9 bases.